The clone carrying this T cell receptor (beta chain) was seen many times. The sample belongs to a study of T-cell memory formation after mild COVID-19. CDR1 and CDR2 (germline): SGHTA, FQGNSA. V was clipped by 5 bases and J by 5 bases; unmatched bases: 11. The CDR3 consists of 16 residues. TCRdb recomputed calls from the 5' RACE reads with MiXCR, one row per CDR3 protein. The data contain around 300,000 distinct CDR3 sequences, roughly 19% of them singletons. Sequencing was done on a sample of PBMCs or a T cell subset sorted from them (not recorded which). The TCR comes from a man aged 18 to 29 who had mild COVID-19 (a few samples of this study predate the infection). Cell type and time point are not known. The V call is TRBV7-2, the J call TRBJ2-3, with TRBD2 matching over 9 bases. CDR3 DNA: TGTGCCAGCAGCCCCGGCGGGCTAGCGGGACTAGATACGCAGTATTTT. Protein sequence: CASSPGGLAGLDTQYF. Drawing the rest from reference TRBV7-2 and TRBJ2-3, the complete variable domain is GAGVSQSPSNKVTEKGKDVELRCDPISGHTALYWYRQSLGQGLEFLIYFQGNSAPDKSGLPSDRFSAERTGGSVSTLTIQRTQQEDSAVYLCASSPGGLAGLDTQYFGPGTRLTVL.